Included here is one T cell receptor beta chain sequence, with context. The sample is drawn from a study of blood T cell repertoires in COVID-19. The overall study: Researchers got acute and convalescent COVID-19 samples from the United States, Italy and Spain. In each case, the material was cDNA or gDNA derived from T cells, B-cell-depleted T cells, or PBMCs.

The V and J ends lost 9 bases and 8 bases, in that order; junction bases with no gene match: 20. The CDR3 is made up of 17 amino acids. Germline loops: CDR1 LNHDA, CDR2 SQIVND (reference sequence). As handled by the study authors: By means of reference gene primer amplification, nucleated cell counts were estimated. The protocol was immunoSEQ multiplex PCR, while the TCRdb copy is restricted to in-frame clones and leaves out a portion. V, J and clone size are those of that table, while D and trimming were read from the DNA. Counted here are approximately 130,000 clones, around 87% occurring once; the ten biggest clones make up about 2.1%.

Sequencing input: peripheral blood. The chain couples TRBV19 to TRBJ1-1; 11 bases line up with TRBD1. This clonotype originated in a woman in her forties or fifties with acute or convalescent COVID-19. CDR3 region: CASKQRTGGVRREEAFF. The CDR3 bases are TGTGCCAGCAAGCAGAGGACAGGGGGCGTTCGTAGGGAAGAAGCTTTCTTT.